This passage covers 17 T cell receptor beta chains from one sample sequenced in a study of spatial heterogeneity in lung cancer. Time point here: blood at routine non-recurrence follow-up after resection. One entry per CDR3 protein, called by TCRdb with MiXCR from the 5' RACE reads. This table holds 110,000 or so distinct CDR3 sequences, roughly a tenth found once. The sequenced sample was PBMCs, obtained at follow-up. The receptors were gathered from a female donor with early-stage non-small cell lung cancer.

This clonotype came up a few times. The chain links TRBV28 to TRBJ2-1; D ambiguous. Deletions cut 2 bases from V and 4 bases from J, with 12 bases between. Germline CDR1 and CDR2: MDHEN and SYDVKM. The CDR3 is made up of 15 amino acids. The CDR3 DNA reads TGTGCCAGCAGTTTACCCACCGAGCCGTACAATGAGCAGTTCTTC. Translation gives CASSLPTEPYNEQFF.

This clonotype was counted many times. The chain is built from TRBV6-1 and TRBJ2-1, with no clear D. V was shortened by 6 bases and J by 1 base, with 10 bases between the two germline ends. CDR1 is MNHNS, CDR2 SASEGT, per germline. The CDR3 consists of 14 residues. The CDR3 DNA sequence: TGTGCCAGCAGGCGAGACGGTTCCTACAATGAGCAGTTCTTC. Its protein is CASRRDGSYNEQFF.

This clonotype was counted a few times. The chain uses TRBV28 and TRBJ1-5; unclear D gene. The CDR3 consists of 13 residues. The V gene lost 4 bases and the J gene lost 0 bases, with 4 bases spanning the gap. Germline assignment: CDR1 MDHEN and CDR2 SYDVKM. The CDR3 here is CASSWASNQPQHF. The CDR3 DNA follows: TGTGCCAGCAGTTGGGCTAGCAATCAGCCCCAGCATTTT.

This clonotype was detected a few times. The chain joins TRBV10-3 to TRBJ1-6, with a possible D match to TRBD1 (5 bases). The CDR3 is 13 residues long. CDR1 ENHRY and CDR2 SYGVKD come from the germline V gene. The V end lost 7 bases, the J end lost 4 bases, and 8 bases lay between the germline ends. The DNA for the CDR3 is TGTGCCATCATGTCAGGGTATAATTCACCCCTCCACTTT. The encoded protein is CAIMSGYNSPLHF.

The chain couples TRBV10-3 to TRBJ2-3; perhaps TRBD1 as D (6 bases). CDR1 is ENHRY and CDR2 is SYGVKD in the germline V gene. CDR3 size: 15 residues. The V end lost 5 bases, the J end lost 5 bases, and 17 bases lay between the germline ends. CDR3 loop: CAISSWGPEEDTQYF. DNA of the CDR3: TGTGCCATCAGTTCTTGGGGGCCCGAGGAAGATACGCAGTATTTT.

This clonotype was seen only a few times. The rearrangement links TRBV28 to TRBJ1-2; 8 nucleotides agree with TRBD1. The CDR3 has 12 amino acids. CDR1 is MDHEN, CDR2 SYDVKM, per germline. The ends lost 8 bases at V and 5 bases at J; junction bases unmatched: 4. CDR3: CASVDRVYGYTF. CDR3 nucleotide sequence: TGTGCCAGCGTGGACAGGGTTTATGGCTACACCTTC.

J is TRBJ2-7 and V is TRBV28; no firm D call. The CDR3 has 11 amino acids. Germline CDR1 and CDR2: MDHEN and SYDVKM. Trimming shortened V by 10 bases and J by 4 bases, and 11 bases separated the two germline ends. CDR3 loop: CATCGRYEQYV. CDR3 nucleotide sequence: TGTGCCACTTGCGGACGGTACGAGCAGTACGTC.

This clonotype was counted only a few times. The rearrangement joins TRBV30 to TRBJ1-1; 9 nucleotides align to TRBD1. J lost 9 bases, V lost 2 bases, and 16 bases had no gene match. Germline V CDR1 and CDR2: GTSNPN, SVGIG (reference sequence). The CDR3 is 16 residues long. The CDR3 nucleotides are TGTGCCTGGAGTCCCCTGGACAGGGGAAAAACGAACCAAGCTTTCTTT. The encoded protein is CAWSPLDRGKTNQAFF.

This clonotype was seen more than once but under ten times. The chain recombines TRBV14 with TRBJ2-1, with TRBD2 as a possible D gene (5 bases). V gave up 4 bases and J gave up 3 bases, with 10 bases separating them. Germline-derived CDR1 and CDR2 are SGHDN and FVKESK. The CDR3 sequence is 14 residues long. CDR3 coding DNA: TGTGCCAGCAGCCCGTCTCGGGGCTACAATGAGCAGTTCTTC. It encodes CASSPSRGYNEQFF.

This chain joins TRBV11-3 and TRBJ2-1, with 13 bases lining up with TRBD2. CDR3 size: 16 residues. Germline CDR1 SGHNT, CDR2 YENEEA. Trimming removed 3 bases from V and 9 bases from J; junction bases left unmatched: 8. The DNA for the CDR3 is TGTGCCAGCAGCTTGGGACTAGCGGGACTTTCCAGTGAGCAGTTCTTC. Its protein product is CASSLGLAGLSSEQFF.

This clonotype was seen more than once but under ten times. CDR3 in DNA: TGTGCCAGCAGCCCTTCACCCTGGGACAGGAAGCGGGTCACCGGGGAGCTGTTTTTT. Residues: CASSPSPWDRKRVTGELFF. The rearrangement links TRBV11-3 to TRBJ2-2; 8 bases map to TRBD1. This CDR3 is built from 19 residues. Germline trimming cut 5 bases from V and 4 bases from J; bases unmatched to any gene: 18. Germline V gene sequence: CDR1 SGHNT, CDR2 YENEEA.

In its sample, this clonotype was seen a few times. This chain links TRBV28 with TRBJ1-5; 7 bases agree with TRBD1. The V gene end was trimmed by 5 bases and the J gene end by 11 bases; junction bases not matched to a gene: 21. Germline loops: CDR1 MDHEN, CDR2 SYDVKM. The CDR3 totals 17 residues. In nucleotides, the CDR3 is TGTGCCAGCAGTCCTAACCTCGGGTTGATTAATCAGGGGGCCCAGCATTTT. Translation: CASSPNLGLINQGAQHF. The variable domain in full, with the rest retrieved from reference TRBV28 and TRBJ1-5, is DVKVTQSSRYLVKRTGEKVFLECVQDMDHENMFWYRQDPGLGLRLIYFSYDVKMKEKGDIPEGYSVSREKKERFSLILESASTNQTSMYLCASSPNLGLINQGAQHFGDGTRLSIL.

In this sample, this clonotype turned up a few times. The genes are TRBV12-3 or TRBV12-4 and TRBJ1-3; D perhaps matches TRBD1 (6 bases). V was clipped by 4 bases and J by 4 bases, with 8 bases between them. CDR3 length equals 13 residues. The CDR3 loop is CASSYDRGNTIYF. The CDR3 nucleotides read TGTGCCAGCAGTTACGACAGGGGAAACACCATATATTTT.

The chain is built from TRBV7-3 and TRBJ2-3, with 7 positions matching TRBD2. The germline CDR1 and CDR2 sequences are SGHTA and FQGTGA. The J segment lost 4 bases and the V segment lost 1 base, leaving 5 bases of the junction unmatched. The CDR3 covers 15 residues. CDR3 DNA: TGTGCCAGCAGCTTAAGGGAGGGCCTGGCAGATACGCAGTATTTT. It is translated as CASSLREGLADTQYF.

This rearrangement joins TRBV14 to TRBJ1-1, with TRBD1 matching 7 bases. Trimming took 4 bases from V and 6 from J; bases not matched to a gene: 8. The CDR3 consists of 14 residues. CDR1 is SGHDN, CDR2 FVKESK, per germline. As DNA, the CDR3 is TGTGCCAGCAGCCTGGACAGGTTTCAGGCTGAAGCTTTCTTT. Translation gives CASSLDRFQAEAFF.

The J gene is TRBJ2-4, the V gene TRBV3-1, with D possibly being TRBD1 or TRBD2 (5 bases each). The V gene lost 6 bases and the J gene lost 10 bases, with 19 bases spanning the gap. Germline V gives CDR1 LGHDT, CDR2 YNNKEL (reference sequence). The CDR3 contains 14 residues. DNA of the CDR3: TGTGCCAGCAGGGGTAGGGACCGCTTAACGATTCAGTACTTC. This encodes CASRGRDRLTIQYF.

The rearrangement uses TRBV5-1 and TRBJ2-5; no clear D. This CDR3 region has 13 residues. Germline V CDR1 and CDR2: SGHRS, YFSETQ. Trimming took 1 base from V and 1 from J, leaving 5 bases between them. CDR3 DNA sequence: TGCGCCAGCAGCTTGCGCACCCAAGAGACCCAGTACTTC. Its protein is CASSLRTQETQYF.